The 16 T cell receptor beta chains presented below share a single source sample, sequenced in a study of shared clonotypes between healthy human individuals. The data were produced by immunoSEQ multiplex PCR, yet TCRdb's version contains in-frame clones alone and is incomplete. The data show 900,000 to 1,200,000 clones, around three quarters seen once. The sample consisted of memory CD4+ T cells from PBMCs. The subset is: CD45RA-negative fraction. The receptors here all came from a young man in good health. Some clones in this sample may be carry-over from other donors' samples.

The genes are TRBV5-1 and TRBJ2-3, with D tentatively TRBD1 or TRBD2 (5 bases each). V was shortened by 2 bases and J by 1 base, with 14 bases between the two germline ends. The CDR3 length is 16 residues. CDR1 is SGHRS, CDR2 YFSETQ, per germline. The CDR3 bases are TGCGCCAGCAGCTTTCCGCGGATGGGGGGCACAGATACGCAGTATTTT. Its translation is CASSFPRMGGTDTQYF.

V and J are TRBV6-6 and TRBJ2-7; D gene unclear. CDR3 length equals 14 residues. V lost 0 bases to trimming and J lost 7 bases, with 13 bases between them. The germline V gene has CDR1 MNHNY and CDR2 SVGAGI (reference sequence). The CDR3 nucleotides are TGTGCCAGCAGTTACTCAGGCAGCTCGCGTGAGCAGTACTTC. This sequence encodes CASSYSGSSREQYF.

The chain has TRBV30 and TRBJ2-5, with 8 positions matching TRBD1. CDR3 length equals 15 residues. Germline V gene lookup returns CDR1 GTSNPN and CDR2 SVGIG (reference sequence). Unmatched junction bases numbered 9, after V lost 2 bases and J lost 4 bases. CDR3 sequence: CAWSLGQGAGETQYF. As DNA, the CDR3 is TGTGCCTGGAGTCTCGGGCAGGGGGCCGGAGAGACCCAGTACTTC.

This chain connects TRBV19 to TRBJ1-2, with 12 bases that match TRBD1. Germline assignment: CDR1 LNHDA and CDR2 SQIVND (reference sequence). The CDR3 sequence is 14 residues long. The ends lost 7 bases at V and 2 bases at J; junction bases unmatched: 2. CDR3 in amino acids: CASTGTGGNYGYTF. The CDR3 DNA follows: TGTGCCAGTACCGGGACAGGGGGCAACTATGGCTACACCTTC.

In its sample, this clone was seen once. The chain uses TRBV6-6 and TRBJ2-1; unclear D gene. V shed 8 bases and J shed 0 bases, with 8 bases lying between them. CDR1 is MNHNY, CDR2 SVGAGI, per germline (reference sequence). CDR3 length: 13 residues. CDR3 amino acids: CASLSLSYNEQFF. In DNA, the CDR3 is TGTGCCAGCCTTTCCCTCTCCTACAATGAGCAGTTCTTC.

The chain links TRBV29-1 to TRBJ1-4; the D gene is possibly TRBD1 (6 bases). The CDR3 extends over 13 amino acids. The ends were cut back, 1 base at V and 12 bases at J, with 15 bases in the middle. Looked up from germline, CDR1 is SQVTM and CDR2 is ANQGSEA. The CDR3: CSVEGQAGGELFF. As DNA, the CDR3 is TGCAGCGTTGAAGGACAGGCAGGAGGGGAACTGTTTTTT.

V gene TRBV10-3 combines with J gene TRBJ2-3; 8 bases are a match to TRBD2. The V gene end was trimmed by 5 bases and the J gene end by 1 base; junction bases not matched to a gene: 11. The V gene's germline CDR1 is ENHRY and CDR2 SYGVKD. CDR3 size: 17 residues. The CDR3 nucleotides are TGTGCCATCAGTTCACCGCCGGGACTAGGGGGCACAGATACGCAGTATTTT. Translating gives CAISSPPGLGGTDTQYF.

The chain has TRBV7-2 and TRBJ2-4; 9 positions agree with TRBD2. With 3 bases clipped from V and 7 bases from J, the junction kept 10 bases outside the gene matches. The CDR3 runs to 16 residues. The germline CDR1 and CDR2 sequences are SGHTA and FQGNSA. The CDR3 loop reads CASSLAPIAGVNIQYF. In nucleotides, the CDR3 is TGTGCCAGCAGCTTGGCCCCAATAGCGGGAGTTAACATTCAGTACTTC.

A single count supports this clone. The CDR3 bases are TGCGCCAGCAGCCAAGATTTGGTAGCCCGGGAACGCTGGTCAGACGAGCAGTACTTC. Residues: CASSQDLVARERWSDEQYF. The genes are TRBV4-1 and TRBJ2-7, with TRBD2 as a possible D gene (5 bases). V was cut by 0 bases and J by 5 bases, with 26 bases left in between. The germline V gene has CDR1 MGHRA and CDR2 YSYEKL. This CDR3 comprises 19 residues.

The chain links TRBV2 to TRBJ2-7; 8 bases fit TRBD1. V lost 2 bases and J lost 6; bases outside the gene matches: 9. The CDR3 totals 15 residues. The germline V gene has CDR1 SNHLY and CDR2 FYNNEI. CDR3 bases: TGTGCCAGCAGTGAAATGTTCCAGGGGGCGGGCGAGCAGTACTTC. Translated, it gives CASSEMFQGAGEQYF.

The V gene is TRBV27, the J gene TRBJ2-1; 11 bases are shared with TRBD2. This CDR3 is 17 amino acids long. The ends lost 1 base at V and 5 bases at J; junction bases unmatched: 7. Germline V gives CDR1 MNHEY, CDR2 SMNVEV (reference sequence). DNA of the CDR3: TGTGCCAGCAGTTTATGGTTGGGGACTAGCGGAAACAATGAGCAGTTCTTC. It is translated as CASSLWLGTSGNNEQFF.

The chain couples TRBV28 to TRBJ2-1; either TRBD1 or TRBD2 may fit D (5 bases each). Trimming removed 3 bases at V and 6 bases at J, with 15 bases between. Germline CDR1 is MDHEN and CDR2 is SYDVKM. There are 15 residues in the CDR3. The CDR3 DNA is TGTGCCAGCAGTTTCGCCTCCGGGACGGGCAATGAGCAGTTCTTC. Its protein product is CASSFASGTGNEQFF.

The rearrangement joins TRBV4-2 to TRBJ2-5, with a weak D call TRBD2 (5 bases). V was clipped by 1 base and J by 4 bases, with 13 bases between them. There are 15 residues in the CDR3. The germline V gene has CDR1 LGHNA and CDR2 YNFKEQ. In DNA, the CDR3 is TGTGCCAGCAGCCAAGTGCGGGCACTAGGAGAGACCCAGTACTTC. Translated, it gives CASSQVRALGETQYF.

The chain is built from TRBV7-9 and TRBJ1-4; TRBD1 is a possible D gene (5 bases). Germline V gene sequence: CDR1 SEHNR, CDR2 FQNEAQ (reference sequence). The length of the CDR3 is 14 residues. Trimming took 4 bases from V and 5 from J, leaving 11 bases between them. This chain's CDR3 is CASSYGTGNEKLFF. The DNA for the CDR3 is TGTGCCAGCAGCTACGGGACGGGGAATGAAAAACTGTTTTTT.

The chain has TRBV18 and TRBJ1-4; no reliable D call. Germline loops: CDR1 KGHSH, CDR2 LQKENI. V lost 1 base and J 0 bases, leaving 9 bases between the germline ends. The CDR3 loop spans 16 amino acids. The CDR3 spells CASSPRAESTNEKLFF. The CDR3 DNA reads TGTGCCAGCTCACCACGTGCTGAATCAACTAATGAAAAACTGTTTTTT.

This clone showed up many times. The gene calls are TRBV2 and TRBJ2-7; D perhaps matches TRBD2 (6 bases). CDR3 length: 13 residues. CDR1 and CDR2 (germline): SNHLY, FYNNEI. V shed 7 bases and J shed 6 bases, with 16 bases lying between them. This CDR3 is CASTLAPRSEQYF. In DNA, the CDR3 is TGTGCCAGCACGCTAGCGCCCAGAAGCGAGCAGTACTTC.